One sample yielded the 26 T cell receptor beta chains listed below, sequenced in a study of cytomegalovirus exposure and HLA in healthy donors. The PCR had 60 Vbeta and 13 Jbeta primers. The table came from immunoSEQ multiplex PCR; TCRdb's copy has only in-frame clones and leaves some out. In the table there are some 120,000 clones, around 67% of which are singletons. Sample: PBMCs. The source of these receptors is a woman aged 40-49 years in good health and CMV-seropositive.

The CDR3 sequence: CASSPGQGGEKLFF. CDR3 in DNA: TGTGCCAGCTCACCCGGCCAGGGGGGTGAAAAACTGTTTTTT. The chain employs TRBV18 and TRBJ1-4, with TRBD1 identical over 7 bases. This CDR3 is built from 14 residues. J gave up 7 bases and V 3 bases, and 5 bases lay outside the gene matches. CDR1 KGHSH and CDR2 LQKENI come from the germline V gene.

This chain links TRBV7-2 with TRBJ2-7; 7 bases line up with TRBD2. The CDR3 loop spans 12 amino acids. CDR1 and CDR2 from the germline V gene are SGHTA and FQGNSA. V lost 1 base to trimming and J lost 9 bases; unmatched junction nucleotides: 3. Here the CDR3 DNA reads TGTGCCAGCAGCTTAGGGGGCGGGGGGCAGTACTTC. It specifies CASSLGGGGQYF.

The chain couples TRBV5-1 to TRBJ2-5; a weak D match, TRBD1 (6 bases). The J call may be wrong; the DNA end is better matched by TRBJ2-7. CDR1 SGHRS and CDR2 YFSETQ come from the germline V gene. The CDR3 spans 15 residues. CDR3 protein: CASSGFPGQGYEQYF. In nucleotides, the CDR3 is TGCGCCAGCAGCGGGTTCCCGGGACAAGGCTACGAGCAGTACTTC.

The V and J genes are TRBV7-6 and TRBJ1-4; D is possibly TRBD1 (5 bases). The CDR3 is 16 amino acids. V dropped 1 base and J dropped 8 bases, with 17 bases sitting between them. Germline V gene lookup returns CDR1 SGHVS and CDR2 FNYEAQ. The CDR3 loop is CASSLGGLSLGEKLFF. CDR3 DNA: TGTGCCAGCAGCTTAGGGGGCCTCTCTTTGGGGGAAAAACTGTTTTTT. The variable domain in full, with the rest retrieved from reference TRBV7-6 and TRBJ1-4, is GAGVSQSPRYKVTKRGQDVALRCDPISGHVSLYWYRQALGQGPEFLTYFNYEAQQDKSGLPNDRFSAERPEGSISTLTIQRTEQRDSAMYRCASSLGGLSLGEKLFFGSGTQLSVL.

The chain links TRBV9 to TRBJ2-3; D unclear. V was cut by 0 bases and J by 6 bases, with 11 bases left in between. The CDR3 sequence is 14 residues long. Per the germline V gene, CDR1 is SGDLS and CDR2 is YYNGEE. This CDR3 reads CASSVAPSGDTQYF. DNA for the CDR3: TGTGCCAGCAGCGTAGCGCCCTCCGGGGATACGCAGTATTTT.

This clone was seen once. This chain links TRBV7-3 with TRBJ2-1; D call uncertain. Germline V CDR1 and CDR2: SGHTA, FQGTGA. The CDR3 runs 12 residues. V lost 0 bases and J 10 bases, leaving 7 bases between the germline ends. CDR3 loop: CASSLTLREQFF. Written as DNA, the CDR3 is TGTGCCAGCAGCTTAACGCTGCGGGAGCAGTTCTTC.

The chain has TRBV19 and TRBJ2-3, with D perhaps TRBD2 (6 bases). The ends were cut back, 3 bases at V and 2 bases at J, with 12 bases in the middle. The CDR3 loop spans 15 amino acids. Germline V CDR1 and CDR2: LNHDA, SQIVND (reference sequence). The chain's CDR3 is CASSIGGYHTDTQYF. The CDR3 DNA is TGTGCCAGTAGTATTGGGGGGTACCACACAGATACGCAGTATTTT.

The V gene is TRBV27, the J gene TRBJ2-7; 9 bases fit TRBD1. Germline V gene data show CDR1 as MNHEY and CDR2 as SMNVEV (reference sequence). Germline trimming cut 6 bases from V and 0 bases from J; bases unmatched to any gene: 3. CDR3 length: 14 residues. The CDR3 DNA reads as TGTGCCAGCAGACGGGACAGGGCCTCCTACGAGCAGTACTTC. Translating gives CASRRDRASYEQYF.

V and J are TRBV2 and TRBJ1-6, with 7 nucleotides matching TRBD1. The CDR3 loop spans 15 amino acids. Germline trimming cut 5 bases from V and 7 bases from J; bases unmatched to any gene: 8. Germline assignment: CDR1 SNHLY and CDR2 FYNNEI. DNA for the CDR3: TGTGCCAGCAGTCTGCGACAGGGTGGAAATTCACCCCTCCACTTT. It encodes CASSLRQGGNSPLHF.

The table lists this clone with a few counts. V gene TRBV2 combines with J gene TRBJ2-1; 9 bases map to TRBD2. The CDR3 spans 16 residues. After removal of 1 base from V and 4 bases from J, the junction contained 5 bases not matched to a gene. CDR1 SNHLY and CDR2 FYNNEI come from the germline V gene. The DNA of the CDR3 is TGTGCCAGCAGTGAAGAGGGCGGGAGGGCTTACAATGAGCAGTTCTTC. It is translated as CASSEEGGRAYNEQFF.

The chain combines TRBV29-1 with TRBJ2-7, with a possible D match to TRBD1 (6 bases). Trimming removed 4 bases from V and 5 bases from J, with 9 bases in between. This CDR3 comprises 11 residues. Germline V gene sequence: CDR1 SQVTM, CDR2 ANQGSEA. CDR3 residues: CSVGRGNEQYF. In DNA form, the CDR3 reads TGCAGCGTTGGCAGGGGCAACGAGCAGTACTTC.

The rearrangement links TRBV5-6 to TRBJ1-1, with D unresolved. Germline CDR1 SGHDT, CDR2 YYEEEE. The CDR3 sequence is 12 residues long. Between the trimmed V and J ends, which lost 5 bases and 1 base, there was a span of 6 bases. The CDR3 sequence is CASRRGNTEAFF. CDR3 in DNA: TGTGCCAGCAGGAGAGGGAACACTGAAGCTTTCTTT.

The V gene is TRBV4-3, the J gene TRBJ2-1; 14 positions match TRBD2. CDR1 is LGHNA and CDR2 is YSLEER in the germline V gene. Unmatched junction bases numbered 10, after V lost 0 bases and J lost 0 bases. The CDR3 has 21 amino acids. This chain's CDR3 is CASSQDSGTSGRSTSYNEQFF. The CDR3 DNA is TGCGCCAGCAGCCAAGACTCCGGGACTAGCGGGAGATCCACCTCCTACAATGAGCAGTTCTTC.

V is TRBV14 and J is TRBJ1-1; 9 bases align to TRBD1. Germline CDR1 is SGHDN and CDR2 is FVKESK. The CDR3 runs 15 residues. V shed 3 bases, J shed 5 bases, and the junction held 7 bases outside the gene matches. The CDR3 DNA is TGTGCCAGCAGCCAGGGACAGGGTGGTCTTACTGAAGCTTTCTTT. Residues: CASSQGQGGLTEAFF.

The chain recombines TRBV7-6 with TRBJ1-6; perhaps TRBD1 as D (5 bases). The CDR3 is 15 residues long. The V end lost 6 bases, the J end lost 5 bases, and 14 bases lay between the germline ends. Germline V CDR1 and CDR2: SGHVS, FNYEAQ. The CDR3 reads CASSRREGHNSPLHF. In nucleotides, the CDR3 is TGTGCCAGCAGTCGAAGGGAGGGGCATAATTCACCCCTCCACTTT.

The chain employs TRBV28 and TRBJ1-5; D might be TRBD1 (6 bases). Looked up from germline, CDR1 is MDHEN and CDR2 is SYDVKM. The germline V and J ends were trimmed by 10 bases and 6 bases, with 16 bases remaining between them. The CDR3 contains 13 residues. CDR3 protein: CATRGGESQPQHF. The DNA for the CDR3 is TGTGCCACCCGAGGGGGTGAGAGTCAGCCCCAGCATTTT.

The CDR3 here is CASRKPGLVADTQYF. In nucleotides, the CDR3 is TGTGCCAGCAGGAAGCCGGGACTAGTTGCAGATACGCAGTATTTT. This chain joins TRBV7-9 and TRBJ2-3, with TRBD2 identical over 8 bases. CDR1 SEHNR and CDR2 FQNEAQ come from the germline V gene (reference sequence). V lost 6 bases to trimming and J lost 4 bases; unmatched junction nucleotides: 9. The CDR3 is made up of 15 amino acids.

V usage is TRBV7-9 and J usage is TRBJ1-4; TRBD1 is a possible D gene (5 bases). CDR1 is SEHNR, CDR2 FQNEAQ, per germline (reference sequence). CDR3 length: 16 amino acids. Trimming stripped 5 bases from V and 0 bases from J, with 13 bases between. CDR3 loop: CASSAGDSATNEKLFF. The DNA of the CDR3 is TGTGCCAGCAGCGCCGGGGACTCAGCAACTAATGAAAAACTGTTTTTT.

The V gene is TRBV20-1, the J gene TRBJ2-5; no clear D gene. Gene TRBJ2-7 matches the end of the DNA better, so the J call may be wrong. Germline V gives CDR1 DFQATT, CDR2 SNEGSKA (reference sequence). The CDR3 is 10 residues long. DNA of the CDR3: TGCAGTGCTCGTCTTTACGAGCAGTACTTC. Translation: CSARLYEQYF.

The chain joins TRBV7-9 to TRBJ2-5, with D tentatively TRBD2 (6 bases). Trimming cost V 7 bases and J 0 bases, with 21 bases left between them. In germline, CDR1 is SEHNR, CDR2 FQNEAQ (reference sequence). The length of the CDR3 is 17 residues. CDR3 loop: CASTPYGNWGDQETQYF. The DNA of the CDR3 is TGTGCCAGCACCCCGTATGGGAATTGGGGGGACCAAGAGACCCAGTACTTC.

J is TRBJ2-7 and V is TRBV10-1, with 10 bases lining up with TRBD1. Germline V gene sequence: CDR1 WNHNN, CDR2 SYGVQD (reference sequence). This CDR3 is built from 16 residues. V was clipped by 8 bases and J by 1 base; unmatched bases: 11. The CDR3: CASGDRGRAGSYEQYF. In nucleotides, the CDR3 is TGCGCCAGCGGCGACAGGGGGCGCGCGGGGTCCTACGAGCAGTACTTC.

This chain uses TRBV6-1 with TRBJ2-7; TRBD1 aligns across 8 bases. With 7 bases clipped from V and 2 bases from J, the junction kept 7 bases outside the gene matches. Germline CDR1 MNHNS, CDR2 SASEGT. CDR3 length equals 14 residues. CDR3 in amino acids: CASKKTGEAYEQYF. Written as DNA, the CDR3 is TGTGCCAGCAAGAAGACAGGGGAAGCCTACGAGCAGTACTTC.

The genes are TRBV30 and TRBJ1-2; TRBD1 is a possible D gene (6 bases). CDR1 GTSNPN and CDR2 SVGIG come from the germline V gene (reference sequence). Trimming removed 7 bases at V and 4 bases at J, with 10 bases between. This CDR3 has 11 residues. The CDR3 DNA sequence: TGTGCCTCAAGGGACACCTATGGCTACACCTTC. This gives the protein CASRDTYGYTF.

J is TRBJ2-1 and V is TRBV15; tentative D call: TRBD1 (5 bases). The V gene lost 1 base and the J gene lost 5 bases, with 15 bases spanning the gap. The CDR3 is made up of 16 amino acids. Germline V lookup: CDR1 LNHNV, CDR2 YYDKDF (reference sequence). In nucleotides, the CDR3 is TGTGCCACCAGCAGAGGGTCCCAGGGCAGAGACAATGAGCAGTTCTTC. It codes for CATSRGSQGRDNEQFF.

The chain employs TRBV23-1 and TRBJ2-1, with D tentatively TRBD1 (6 bases). TRBV23-1 qualifies as an ORF whose function is uncertain. CDR3 length equals 16 residues. Between the trimmed V and J ends, which lost 2 bases and 1 base, there was a span of 12 bases. As DNA, the CDR3 is TGCGCCAGCAGTCAACTCCGGGACACATCCTACAATGAGCAGTTCTTC. This codes for CASSQLRDTSYNEQFF.

The rearrangement uses TRBV6-5 and TRBJ2-5, with 7 bases identical to TRBD2. V lost 11 bases, J lost 0 bases, and 6 bases stayed unmatched. Germline V CDR1 and CDR2: MNHEY, SVGAGI. The CDR3 is 13 amino acids. CDR3 nucleotide sequence: TGTGCCCCCGGGGGGACGTACCAAGAGACCCAGTACTTC. Protein: CAPGGTYQETQYF.